This passage covers 9 T cell receptor beta chains from one sample sequenced in a study of fetal regulatory T cell absence and autoimmunity (dated by TCRdb to about 2017). Libraries came from the immunoSEQ multiplex PCR assay. TCRdb provides this immuneACCESS table in a form limited to in-frame rearrangements. Some clones are lacking; in checked studies, under half of them reflect an unresolved V gene, and why the rest are absent is not known. Within this sample are about 95,000 clones, with 55% to 75% of them counted one time only. The top ten hold 1.5% to 2.5% of the sample. The sequenced sample was pancreas tissue. The receptors here all came from a male donor with IPEX syndrome.

The chain has TRBV2 and TRBJ1-1; D not certain. Trimming cost V 5 bases and J 5 bases, with 12 bases left between them. Looked up from germline, CDR1 is SNHLY and CDR2 is FYNNEI. CDR3 length: 13 residues. The CDR3 DNA follows: TGTGCCAGCAGTAGTAGGCAGAGGACTGAAGCTTTCTTT. Translated: CASSSRQRTEAFF.

This clone has a handful of counts. This sample includes further DNA sequences coding for the same CDR3. This sequence joins TRBV9 and TRBJ2-1; 11 positions match TRBD2. Germline V lookup: CDR1 SGDLS, CDR2 YYNGEE. The V gene end was trimmed by 2 bases and the J gene end by 4 bases; junction bases not matched to a gene: 2. This CDR3 contains 15 residues. CDR3 protein: CASSVGLAGYNEQFF. The CDR3 coding sequence is TGTGCCAGCAGCGTCGGACTAGCGGGTTACAATGAGCAGTTCTTC.

The CDR3 nucleotides read TGCGCCAGCAGCTTAGGACTAGCGGGGGGCCTGACGACAGATACGCAGTATTTT. It specifies CASSLGLAGGLTTDTQYF. This sequence joins TRBV5-1 and TRBJ2-3; TRBD2 aligns across 14 bases. The CDR3 spans 18 residues. From germline, CDR1 is SGHRS and CDR2 YFSETQ. V dropped 2 bases and J dropped 3; count of bases not matched to a gene: 8.

This chain connects TRBV6-6 to TRBJ2-1; perhaps TRBD1 as D (5 bases). The CDR3 is 12 residues long. Germline lookup yields CDR1 MNHNY and CDR2 SVGAGI (reference sequence). V dropped 6 bases and J dropped 5 bases, with 8 bases sitting between them. CDR3 residues: CASSPGNNEQFF. Written as DNA, the CDR3 is TGTGCCAGCAGCCCAGGGAACAATGAGCAGTTCTTC.

The V call is TRBV7-6, the J call TRBJ2-4; D is possibly TRBD2 (6 bases). The CDR3 consists of 16 residues. Trimming shortened V by 4 bases and J by 6 bases, and 19 bases separated the two germline ends. The V gene's germline CDR1 is SGHVS and CDR2 FNYEAQ. This CDR3 reads CASSSPLAGLGNIQYF. In nucleotides, the CDR3 is TGTGCCAGCAGCTCGCCTTTGGCGGGGCTCGGAAACATTCAGTACTTC.

The chain has TRBV10-1 and TRBJ2-3, with D perhaps matching TRBD2 (5 bases). The germline V gene has CDR1 WNHNN and CDR2 SYGVQD (reference sequence). The V and J ends lost 8 bases and 6 bases respectively, with 21 bases between them. This CDR3 spans 15 amino acids. The DNA for the CDR3 is TGCGCCAGCGGGGTTTGGACTCACTGGTGTGATACGCAGTATTTT. Translating it yields CASGVWTHWCDTQYF.

Points on this clone: One end of the junction does not line up with germline, which may come from a read error. The chain links TRBV7-2 to TRBJ1-6; tentatively, D is TRBD1 (5 bases). Germline CDR1 and CDR2: SGHTA and FQGNSA. The CDR3 is 15 amino acids. The CDR3 coding sequence is TGTGCCAGCAGCTTCCAGGGTACCTACAATTCACCCCTCCACTTT. Its protein product is CASSFQGTYNSPLHF.

In its sample, this clone was seen a few times. This chain joins TRBV19 and TRBJ1-1; D unresolved. The CDR3 sequence is 14 residues long. Trimming shortened V by 4 bases and J by 0 bases, and 9 bases separated the two germline ends. The germline CDR1 and CDR2 sequences are LNHDA and SQIVND (reference sequence). CDR3 in DNA: TGTGCCAGTAGTAGGATGGGTATGAACACTGAAGCTTTCTTT. This gives the protein CASSRMGMNTEAFF.

The chain couples TRBV12-5 to TRBJ2-3; D perhaps matches TRBD2 (5 bases). CDR3 size: 12 residues. The V gene lost 4 bases and the J gene lost 7 bases, with 9 bases spanning the gap. In germline, CDR1 is LGHNT, CDR2 FRNRAP. This CDR3 is CASGSEANTQYF. The CDR3 DNA is TGTGCTAGTGGTTCGGAGGCCAATACGCAGTATTTT.